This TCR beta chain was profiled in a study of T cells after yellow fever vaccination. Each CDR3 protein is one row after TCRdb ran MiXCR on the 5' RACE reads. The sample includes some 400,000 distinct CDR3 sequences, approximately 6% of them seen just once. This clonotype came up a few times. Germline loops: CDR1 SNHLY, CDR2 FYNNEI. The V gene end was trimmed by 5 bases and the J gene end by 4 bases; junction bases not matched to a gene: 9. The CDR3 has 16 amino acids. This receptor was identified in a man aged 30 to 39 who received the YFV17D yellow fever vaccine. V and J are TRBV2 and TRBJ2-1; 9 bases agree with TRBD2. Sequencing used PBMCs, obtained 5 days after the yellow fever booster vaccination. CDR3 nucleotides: TGTGCCAGCAGTCAATTAGCGGGAGAGGGATACAATGAGCAGTTCTTC. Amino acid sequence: CASSQLAGEGYNEQFF. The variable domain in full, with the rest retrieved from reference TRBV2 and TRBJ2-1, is EPEVTQTPSHQVTQMGQEVILRCVPISNHLYFYWYRQILGQKVEFLVSFYNNEISEKSEIFDDQFSVERPDGSNFTLKIRSTKLEDSAMYFCASSQLAGEGYNEQFFGPGTRLTVL.